These T cell receptor beta chains were read from a single sample in a study of T cell changes during pregnancy in multiple sclerosis. Measured with immunoSEQ multiplex PCR; TCRdb has only the in-frame clones, and not every one. The sample has around 50,000 clones, almost 95% seen once. Specimen: CD8+ T cells from peripheral blood mononuclear cells, collected in the first trimester of pregnancy. The receptors shown here come from a female donor with multiple sclerosis, enrolled in a pregnancy study. CDR3s include the opening cysteine and the closing phenylalanine or tryptophan. The order of the fields is J gene, V gene, D gene, CDR3 DNA, CDR3 protein. D genes are given only for firm matches.

TRBJ2-3 TRBV27 . TGTGCCAGCAGTTTATCGTCCTGGCCCTCGGATACGCAGTATTTT CASSLSSWPSDTQYF
TRBJ2-1 TRBV4-1 TRBD2 TGCGCCAGCAGCCAAGATGTAGCGGGCCTTATGGAGAGCTCCTACAATGAGCAGTTCTTC CASSQDVAGLMESSYNEQFF
TRBJ1-5 TRBV6-6 . TGTGCCAGCAGTCCTACTGGTACAGGGACCAATCAGCCCCAGCATTTT CASSPTGTGTNQPQHF
TRBJ2-7 TRBV15 TRBD1 TGTGCCACCAGCGGGGACAGGGGCTACGAGCAGTACTTC CATSGDRGYEQYF
TRBJ2-7 TRBV5-1 TRBD2 TGCGCCAGTTCTAGCGGAACTCCCTACGAGCAGTACTTC CASSSGTPYEQYF
TRBJ2-3 TRBV7-2 TRBD1 TGTGCCAGCAGTCCCGGGACAGGGGGCACAGATACGCAGTATTTT CASSPGTGGTDTQYF
TRBJ2-3 TRBV9 . TGTGCCAGCAGCGTATTTGCGGGAGATACGCAGTATTTT CASSVFAGDTQYF
TRBJ1-1 TRBV5-4 . TGTGCCAGCAGCGGGGGACTTGAAGCTTTCTTT CASSGGLEAFF
TRBJ2-1 TRBV6-1 . TGTGCCAGCAGTGAAGCGCCCAGCGGGCGCAATGAGCAGTTCTTC CASSEAPSGRNEQFF
TRBJ1-1 TRBV4-3 . TGCGCCAGCAGCCAAGATAAGGCAGGAATGAACACTGAAGCTTTCTTT CASSQDKAGMNTEAFF
TRBJ2-7 TRBV29-1 TRBD2 TGCAGCGCACATTCTAGCGGGACTTCGTCCTACGAGCAGTACTTC CSAHSSGTSSYEQYF
TRBJ2-7 TRBV4-3 . TGCGCCAGCAGCCAAGAGAACAGACCGTTCTACGAGCAGTACTTC CASSQENRPFYEQYF
TRBJ2-7 TRBV14 TRBD2 TGTGCCAGCAGCCAAGATTATGGTGGGAGGGCCGGTGACTACGAGCAGTACTTC CASSQDYGGRAGDYEQYF
TRBJ2-5 TRBV28 TRBD2 TGTGCCAGCAGTCTCGGACTAGCGGGACTCCAAGAGACCCAGTACTTC CASSLGLAGLQETQYF
TRBJ2-7 TRBV9 . TGTGCCAGCAGCGACCCGGTCTCCTACGAGCAGTACTTC CASSDPVSYEQYF
TRBJ1-1 TRBV27 TRBD1 TGTGCCAGCAGTCCACGACAGGGACAGATGAACACTGAAGCTTTCTTT CASSPRQGQMNTEAFF
TRBJ2-3 TRBV4-1 . TGCGCCAGCAGCTCGCGTGCCCCTAGCACAGATACGCAGTATTTT CASSSRAPSTDTQYF
TRBJ2-1 TRBV6-1 . TGTGCCAGCCCGGTGAGGGGGGGGGTATACAATGAGCAGTTCTTC CASPVRGGVYNEQFF
TRBJ2-2 TRBV13 . TGTGCCAGCAGCTTTTCTAATCCCTCCACCGGGGAGCTGTTTTTT CASSFSNPSTGELFF
TRBJ1-3 TRBV9 . TGTGCCCACAGGGTCGGTGGAAACACCATATATTTT CAHRVGGNTIYF
TRBJ2-5 TRBV30 . TGTGCCTGGAGCCCTGGAGGGGCGAAAATAGAGACCCAGTACTTC CAWSPGGAKIETQYF
TRBJ2-7 TRBV7-9 . TGTGCCAGCAGCTTAGCGGGAGTTCACCACGAGCAGTACTTC CASSLAGVHHEQYF
TRBJ2-1 TRBV19 . TGTGCCAGTAGTATAGGCGGGACCTTTAGGAATGAGCAGTTCTTC CASSIGGTFRNEQFF